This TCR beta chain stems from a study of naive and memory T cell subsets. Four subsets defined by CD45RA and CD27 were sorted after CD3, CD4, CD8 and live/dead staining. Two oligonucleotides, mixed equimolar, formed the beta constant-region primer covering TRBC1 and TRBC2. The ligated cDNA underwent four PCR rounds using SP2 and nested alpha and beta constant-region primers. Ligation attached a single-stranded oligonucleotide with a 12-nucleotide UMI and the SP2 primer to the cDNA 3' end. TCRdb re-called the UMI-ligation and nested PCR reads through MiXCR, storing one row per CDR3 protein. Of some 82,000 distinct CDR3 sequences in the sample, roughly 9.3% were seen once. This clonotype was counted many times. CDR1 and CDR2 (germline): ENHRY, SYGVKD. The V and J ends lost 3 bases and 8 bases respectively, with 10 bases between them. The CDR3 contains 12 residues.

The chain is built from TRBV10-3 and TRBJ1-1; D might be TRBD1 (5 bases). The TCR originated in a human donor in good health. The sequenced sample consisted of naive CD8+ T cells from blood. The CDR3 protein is CAISEEGREAFF. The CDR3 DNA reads TGTGCCATCAGTGAAGAGGGGAGAGAAGCTTTCTTT.